This TCR beta chain was profiled in a study of blood T cell repertoires in COVID-19. Study in general: Sample material is recorded as cDNA or gDNA derived from T cells, B-cell-depleted T cells, or PBMCs.

Enrolled during active infection, Seattle patients were then followed longitudinally. Under the authors' procedure: Estimated nucleated cell counts came from reference gene primer amplification. Produced via immunoSEQ multiplex PCR; TCRdb's table is partial and in-frame only. V and J calls and clone size are given by that table; D and trimming were obtained from the DNA. This sample has about 200,000 clones, with 80% to 95% found just once. The sample taken for sequencing was peripheral blood. The clonotype originates from a man between 60 and 75 years old with COVID-19, enrolled during active disease.

The CDR3 is CARSRGLPRDRRPGELFF. In nucleotides, the CDR3 is TGTGCCAGAAGCCGAGGACTCCCCAGAGATCGGAGACCCGGGGAGCTGTTTTTT. The chain combines TRBV5-3 with TRBJ2-2, with a tentative D call TRBD2 (5 bases). TRBV5-3 is assigned to the ORF class and has an uncertain function. Deletions cut 4 bases from V and 6 bases from J, with 25 bases between. The CDR3 is 18 amino acids.